The clone carrying this TCR beta chain came up a few times. The target antigen is unknown. The entry originates in a study of radiotherapy plus CTLA-4 blockade in lung cancer. Overall study context: Among all patients, roughly 17% showed objective responses, while 30% to 35% had disease control.

The table came from immunoSEQ multiplex PCR; TCRdb's copy has only in-frame clones and leaves some out. The table records around 72,000 clones, roughly 78% of them present only once. Germline V lookup: CDR1 SEHNR, CDR2 FQNEAQ (reference sequence). V lost 5 bases to trimming and J lost 0 bases, with 5 bases between them. This CDR3 contains 12 residues. General study findings and limits: After radiotherapy and ipilimumab, tumor-derived clones expanded in peripheral blood.

The sequence came from a human donor with non-small cell lung cancer who had a complete response to radiotherapy plus ipilimumab. The input for sequencing was peripheral blood, taken from a patient treated with radiotherapy plus ipilimumab. V is TRBV7-9 and J is TRBJ2-7; D remains ambiguous. The CDR3 nucleotides are TGTGCCAGCAGCCCGAGCTCCTACGAGCAGTACTTC. Encoded protein: CASSPSSYEQYF.